The 31 T cell receptor beta chains given below trace back to one sample, sequenced in a study of blood T cell repertoires in COVID-19. The repertoire was sequenced with immunoSEQ multiplex PCR; TCRdb's copy has only in-frame clones and lacks some. The sample has 48,000 or so clones; 70% to 90% are singletons. Sequenced sample: peripheral blood. These receptors originate from a woman of 80 years or more with COVID-19, enrolled during active disease.

The chain recombines TRBV27 with TRBJ2-7; 11 bases map to TRBD2. The CDR3 loop spans 15 amino acids. Germline CDR1 MNHEY, CDR2 SMNVEV (reference sequence). The ends lost 5 bases at V and 6 bases at J; junction bases unmatched: 9. CDR3: CASSTQALAGVEQYF. The CDR3, as DNA: TGTGCCAGCAGTACCCAGGCACTAGCGGGAGTCGAGCAGTACTTC.

The V and J genes are TRBV5-1 and TRBJ1-1, with D perhaps TRBD1 (6 bases). The germline gives CDR1 SGHRS, CDR2 YFSETQ. V dropped 1 base and J dropped 6 bases, with 25 bases sitting between them. This CDR3 is 18 amino acids long. CDR3 in amino acids: CASSLRINPRQVISEAFF. As DNA, the CDR3 is TGCGCCAGCAGCTTGCGGATTAACCCTAGACAGGTAATTTCTGAAGCTTTCTTT.

The genes are TRBV19 and TRBJ1-1; D is perhaps TRBD1 (5 bases). The CDR3 extends over 13 amino acids. Germline lookup yields CDR1 LNHDA and CDR2 SQIVND (reference sequence). V lost 1 base and J 7 bases, leaving 10 bases between the germline ends. The CDR3 coding sequence is TGTGCCAGTAGTATAGTCGGGAGGGGTGAAGCTTTCTTT. Amino acid sequence: CASSIVGRGEAFF.

This chain links TRBV5-5 with TRBJ1-6; a weak D match, TRBD1 (5 bases). V lost 4 bases, J lost 5 bases, and 10 bases lay in between. The length of the CDR3 is 14 residues. Germline V gene sequence: CDR1 SGHKS, CDR2 YYEKEE (reference sequence). CDR3 bases: TGTGCCAGCAGCCGCGGGACTCATAATTCACCCCTCCACTTT. Amino acids: CASSRGTHNSPLHF.

V gene TRBV11-3 combines with J gene TRBJ2-7; D possibly corresponds to TRBD1 (6 bases). V lost 4 bases to trimming and J lost 0 bases, with 10 bases between them. The CDR3 is made up of 14 amino acids. Germline CDR1 SGHNT, CDR2 YENEEA. DNA for the CDR3: TGTGCCAGCAGCTCGCAGGGGAACTCCTACGAGCAGTACTTC. Encoded protein: CASSSQGNSYEQYF.

In this sample, this clone turned up once. The rearrangement joins TRBV28 to TRBJ2-5, with D perhaps TRBD1 (6 bases). CDR3 size: 13 residues. With 2 bases removed from V and 6 bases from J, the gap between germline ends came to 10 bases. Germline CDR1 and CDR2: MDHEN and SYDVKM. CDR3 nucleotides: TGTGCCAGCAGTTTACAGGGGTTCCAGACCCAGTACTTC. Translation gives CASSLQGFQTQYF.

The J gene is TRBJ2-3, the V gene TRBV7-9, with D tentatively TRBD2 (5 bases). Germline loops: CDR1 SEHNR, CDR2 FQNEAQ (reference sequence). The CDR3 has 14 residues. V lost 4 bases and J lost 5, with 13 bases in between. As DNA, the CDR3 is TGTGCCAGCAGCTACCCGCCTACTAGAGATACGCAGTATTTT. Translated: CASSYPPTRDTQYF.

This clone was detected once. The rearrangement uses TRBV5-5 and TRBJ1-1; 7 nucleotides agree with TRBD1. V dropped 4 bases and J dropped 4; count of bases not matched to a gene: 4. CDR3 size: 13 residues. CDR1 is SGHKS and CDR2 is YYEKEE in the germline V gene (reference sequence). The CDR3 DNA is TGTGCCAGCAGCAAAGGGGGCCTCACTGAAGCTTTCTTT. This sequence encodes CASSKGGLTEAFF.

V is TRBV7-2 and J is TRBJ2-1, with TRBD1 matching over 8 bases. Germline V gene data show CDR1 as SGHTA and CDR2 as FQGNSA. Unmatched junction bases numbered 6, after V lost 1 base and J lost 7 bases. The CDR3 is 15 residues long. The CDR3 DNA follows: TGTGCCAGCAGCTTAGTTGACAGGGGCGGTAATGAGCAGTTCTTC. This translates into CASSLVDRGGNEQFF.

The chain is built from TRBV5-6 and TRBJ2-5; 11 bases fit TRBD2. The CDR3 length is 18 residues. The germline V gene encodes CDR1 SGHDT and CDR2 YYEEEE. V trimming: 1 base; J trimming: 4 bases; junction bases outside the gene matches: 12. In DNA, the CDR3 is TGTGCCAGCAGCTTGCTCGGGACTAGCGGAGGGGCGGGAGAGACCCAGTACTTC. Translating it yields CASSLLGTSGGAGETQYF. Full variable domain (rest looked up from reference TRBV5-6 and TRBJ2-5): DAGVTQSPTHLIKTRGQQVTLRCSPKSGHDTVSWYQQALGQGPQFIFQYYEEEERQRGNFPDRFSGHQFPNYSSELNVNALLLGDSALYLCASSLLGTSGGAGETQYFGPGTRLLVL.

V and J are TRBV30 and TRBJ2-5; D unresolved. CDR3 length: 12 amino acids. The ends were cut back, 0 bases at V and 8 bases at J, with 10 bases in the middle. CDR1 is GTSNPN and CDR2 is SVGIG in the germline V gene (reference sequence). CDR3 amino acids: CAWSVDTRTQYF. The CDR3 nucleotides read TGTGCCTGGAGTGTTGACACCCGAACCCAGTACTTC. The full variable domain, in which reference TRBV30 and TRBJ2-5 provide the parts outside the CDR3, is SQTIHQWPATLVQPVGSPLSLECTVEGTSNPNLYWYRQAAGRGLQLLFYSVGIGQISSEVPQNLSASRPQDRQFILSSKKLLLSDSGFYLCAWSVDTRTQYFGPGTRLLVL.

The gene calls are TRBV2 and TRBJ1-5, with D unclear. V was clipped by 5 bases and J by 7 bases, with 15 bases between them. CDR1 is SNHLY, CDR2 FYNNEI, per germline. CDR3 length equals 14 residues. CDR3 in DNA: TGTGCCAGCAGTCCGGGCTCAGCGGGGCAGCCCCAGCATTTT. Its protein product is CASSPGSAGQPQHF.

This chain links TRBV6-6 with TRBJ1-1; TRBD1 might be the D (5 bases). The CDR3 spans 14 residues. From germline, CDR1 is MNHNY and CDR2 SVGAGI (reference sequence). Deletions cut 6 bases from V and 0 bases from J, with 11 bases between. The CDR3 DNA reads as TGTGCCAGCAGCTATGGACACCTGAACACTGAAGCTTTCTTT. Protein: CASSYGHLNTEAFF.

This chain links TRBV6-5 with TRBJ1-5; maybe TRBD1 (5 bases). The germline V gene has CDR1 MNHEY and CDR2 SVGAGI. Trimming took 6 bases from V and 7 from J, leaving 16 bases between them. The CDR3 is 14 amino acids. In nucleotides, the CDR3 is TGTGCCAGCAGACAGACGTGGGGCGACCAGCCCCAGCATTTT. The encoded protein is CASRQTWGDQPQHF.

V usage is TRBV2 and J usage is TRBJ2-5, with a weak D call TRBD1 (5 bases). V was pared by 2 bases and J by 3 bases, with 10 bases between. Germline lookup yields CDR1 SNHLY and CDR2 FYNNEI. This CDR3 is 14 amino acids long. The CDR3 DNA follows: TGTGCCAGCAGTGAACACAGGAATGAAGAGACCCAGTACTTC. The encoded protein is CASSEHRNEETQYF.

The gene calls are TRBV4-1 and TRBJ2-7, with 12 bases identical to TRBD1. V lost 3 bases and J lost 3; bases outside the gene matches: 3. This CDR3 contains 15 residues. Germline V lookup: CDR1 MGHRA, CDR2 YSYEKL. The CDR3 DNA sequence: TGCGCCAGCAGCCAGGGACAGGGGGCTTTCTACGAGCAGTACTTC. Protein product: CASSQGQGAFYEQYF.

This clone was detected a few times. The chain carries TRBV28 and TRBJ1-2; D gene unclear. V was clipped by 5 bases and J by 8 bases, with 9 bases between them. The CDR3 runs 11 residues. Per the germline V gene, CDR1 is MDHEN and CDR2 is SYDVKM. The CDR3 nucleotides read TGTGCCAGCAGTCCACTGAACGGCTACACCTTC. It translates to CASSPLNGYTF.

The chain recombines TRBV30 with TRBJ1-1; 8 nucleotides line up with TRBD1. Germline CDR1 and CDR2: GTSNPN and SVGIG (reference sequence). The V gene end was trimmed by 4 bases and the J gene end by 6 bases; junction bases not matched to a gene: 10. This CDR3 contains 14 residues. Here the CDR3 reads CAWNSDREIAEAFF. In DNA form, the CDR3 reads TGTGCCTGGAATTCGGACAGGGAGATCGCTGAAGCTTTCTTT.

In its sample, this clone was seen once. The chain uses TRBV5-1 and TRBJ2-1; 7 bases match TRBD2. CDR1 and CDR2 (germline): SGHRS, YFSETQ. The CDR3 is 15 residues long. V lost 6 bases and J lost 7; bases outside the gene matches: 13. The CDR3 here is CASNRGELTGNEQFF. The CDR3 coding sequence is TGCGCCAGCAACCGGGGGGAATTAACCGGGAATGAGCAGTTCTTC.

The chain is built from TRBV7-9 and TRBJ2-5; D is uncertain. The CDR3 runs to 12 residues. Germline lookup yields CDR1 SEHNR and CDR2 FQNEAQ (reference sequence). V lost 5 bases and J 5 bases, leaving 9 bases between the germline ends. CDR3 amino acids: CASSPHKETQYF. CDR3 coding DNA: TGTGCCAGCAGCCCTCACAAGGAGACCCAGTACTTC.

This sequence joins TRBV5-1 and TRBJ2-3; 7 bases agree with TRBD2. V was clipped by 2 bases and J by 5 bases; unmatched bases: 8. Per the germline V gene, CDR1 is SGHRS and CDR2 is YFSETQ. The CDR3 totals 15 residues. In DNA form, the CDR3 reads TGCGCCAGCAGCTTTCTCGCGGGAGTGGGAGATACGCAGTATTTT. Protein sequence: CASSFLAGVGDTQYF.

This clone was recorded once. The chain uses TRBV5-4 and TRBJ2-5; D is undetermined. This CDR3 has 15 residues. Germline loops: CDR1 SGHNT, CDR2 YYREEE (reference sequence). Trimming took off 4 bases at V and 3 bases at J, with 16 bases between the two ends. The CDR3 sequence is CASSPVEVSKETQYF. In DNA, the CDR3 is TGTGCCAGCAGCCCGGTAGAAGTTTCCAAAGAGACCCAGTACTTC.

In DNA, the CDR3 is TGCAGTGCTAGTCGGTACGAGCAGTACTTC. Protein sequence: CSASRYEQYF. The chain couples TRBV20-1 to TRBJ2-7, with D hard to call. Looked up from germline, CDR1 is DFQATT and CDR2 is SNEGSKA (reference sequence). V lost 3 bases to trimming and J lost 4 bases, with 4 bases between them. The CDR3 totals 10 residues.

V and J are TRBV5-5 and TRBJ2-2, with D perhaps TRBD2 (5 bases). The CDR3 sequence is 17 residues long. V was cut by 3 bases and J by 3 bases, with 18 bases left in between. CDR1 and CDR2 from the germline V gene are SGHKS and YYEKEE (reference sequence). In DNA, the CDR3 is TGTGCCAGCAGCTCGCTCGGGATACTGGGCGACACCGGGGAGCTGTTTTTT. Translating gives CASSSLGILGDTGELFF.

V usage is TRBV2 and J usage is TRBJ1-4; D is undetermined. V lost 4 bases to trimming and J lost 4 bases, with 10 bases between them. The CDR3 is 14 residues long. Germline lookup yields CDR1 SNHLY and CDR2 FYNNEI. The CDR3 sequence: CASSGSRNNEKLFF. CDR3 sequence (DNA): TGTGCCAGCAGTGGATCCAGAAATAATGAAAAACTGTTTTTT.

This clone was seen once. The chain has TRBV2 and TRBJ1-5; D not resolved. V dropped 10 bases and J dropped 0 bases, with 19 bases sitting between them. CDR1 and CDR2 (germline): SNHLY, FYNNEI. This CDR3 contains 16 residues. The CDR3 region has the DNA TGTGCCAATCGCCCCCGCCGGGATAATAGCAATCAGCCCCAGCATTTT. Translation gives CANRPRRDNSNQPQHF.

The rearrangement links TRBV7-8 to TRBJ2-2; no definite D call. The CDR3 runs to 13 residues. The germline V gene has CDR1 SGHVS and CDR2 FQNEAQ. V dropped 2 bases and J dropped 4 bases, with 5 bases sitting between them. The CDR3 protein is CASSLIITGELFF. The CDR3 region has the DNA TGTGCCAGCAGCTTAATTATCACCGGGGAGCTGTTTTTT.

The CDR3 spells CASSHFKGQVYGYTF. In DNA form, the CDR3 reads TGTGCCAGCAGCCATTTCAAGGGGCAGGTCTATGGCTACACCTTC. The chain is built from TRBV11-2 and TRBJ1-2; the D gene is possibly TRBD1 (5 bases). The CDR3 consists of 15 residues. V was cut by 5 bases and J by 4 bases, with 17 bases left in between. The germline CDR1 and CDR2 sequences are SGHAT and FQNNGV. Drawing the rest from reference TRBV11-2 and TRBJ1-2, the complete variable domain is EAGVAQSPRYKIIEKRQSVAFWCNPISGHATLYWYQQILGQGPKLLIQFQNNGVVDDSQLPKDRFSAERLKGVDSTLKIQPAKLEDSAVYLCASSHFKGQVYGYTFGSGTRLTVV.

V is TRBV27 and J is TRBJ2-5, with TRBD2 identical over 9 bases. The V and J ends lost 6 bases and 5 bases, in that order; junction bases with no gene match: 13. There are 16 residues in the CDR3. Germline loops: CDR1 MNHEY, CDR2 SMNVEV (reference sequence). CDR3 amino acids: CASRRVGGRAWETQYF. The CDR3 DNA sequence: TGTGCCAGCAGACGAGTCGGCGGGAGGGCCTGGGAGACCCAGTACTTC.

The rearrangement joins TRBV21-1 to TRBJ1-5; whether TRBD1, the table's D call, matches the DNA was not checked. TRBV21-1 is a recognized pseudogene. This CDR3 has 20 residues. CDR3 sequence (DNA): TGTGCCAGCAGCAAGATCAGTTTTTGTGGGGACAAACATAGCAATCAGCCCCAGCATTTT. This codes for CASSKISFCGDKHSNQPQHF.

The chain employs TRBV3-1 (or the pseudogene TRBV3-2) and TRBJ2-1; unclear D gene. Germline V gene sequence: CDR1 LGHDT, CDR2 YNNKEL (reference sequence). The CDR3 is 15 amino acids. V was shortened by 3 bases and J by 5 bases, with 14 bases between the two germline ends. CDR3 sequence: CASSHQRLNNNEQFF. In DNA form, the CDR3 reads TGTGCCAGCAGCCACCAGAGGCTCAACAACAATGAGCAGTTCTTC.